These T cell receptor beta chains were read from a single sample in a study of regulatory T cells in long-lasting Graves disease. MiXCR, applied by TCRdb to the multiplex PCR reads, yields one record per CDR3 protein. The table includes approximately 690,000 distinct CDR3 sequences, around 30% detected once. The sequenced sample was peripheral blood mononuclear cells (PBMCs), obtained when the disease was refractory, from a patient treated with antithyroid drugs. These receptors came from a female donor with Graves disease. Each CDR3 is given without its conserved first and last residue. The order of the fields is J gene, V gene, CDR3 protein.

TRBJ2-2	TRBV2	ASSRDQEGELF
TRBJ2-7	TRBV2	ASSILKGGAVNEQY
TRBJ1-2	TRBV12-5	ASGPGLRDDYGYT
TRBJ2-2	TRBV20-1	SANGGSNTGELF
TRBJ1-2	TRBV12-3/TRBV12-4	ASSLGGVGYT
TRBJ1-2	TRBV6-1	ASLRGAGGGYT
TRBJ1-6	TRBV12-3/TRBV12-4	ASSSRGHLH
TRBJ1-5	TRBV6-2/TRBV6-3	ASSLTRGGGPGNQPQH
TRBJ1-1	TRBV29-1	SVLRDTPNTEAF
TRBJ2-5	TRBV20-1	SAGTSETQY
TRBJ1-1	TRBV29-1	SVEDSGGHTEAF
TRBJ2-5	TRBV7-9	ASSLARYQETQY
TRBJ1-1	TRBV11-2	ASSLKTNTEAF
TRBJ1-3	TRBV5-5	ASSRRMDRASGNTIY
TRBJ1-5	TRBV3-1	ASSYSPGQRGDNQPQH
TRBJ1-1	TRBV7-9	ASSPTGTSRTF
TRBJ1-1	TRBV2	ASTLIGTGDEAF
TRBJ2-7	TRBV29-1	SVMTGYEQY
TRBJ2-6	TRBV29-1	SVEDQDSGANVLT
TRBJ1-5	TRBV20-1	SARGGTAKPQH
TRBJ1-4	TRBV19	ASSITQGANEKLF
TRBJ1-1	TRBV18	ASSPSPNTEAF
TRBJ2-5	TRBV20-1	SARVGGPETQY
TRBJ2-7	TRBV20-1	SARVGGDLYEQY
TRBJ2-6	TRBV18	ASSPGQASSGANVLT